The source of this TCR beta chain is a study of blood T cells in healthy people across ages. Study observations and caveats: TCR beta diversity was tightly associated with the proportion of naive T cells. Because sorting was not performed, PBMCs prevented conclusive naive versus antigen-experienced comparison. Per-million-T-cell TCR beta diversity fell roughly linearly with age.

It was with a sample-barcoded 5' primer and a J-beta primer mix that a second PCR of roughly 7 to 12 cycles was run. Through a template-switch adaptor with 12 random nucleotides, each cDNA molecule received a tag. From the 5' RACE reads, TCRdb called clonotypes with MiXCR, one entry per CDR3 protein. The repertoire holds 1,300,000 or so distinct CDR3 sequences, with approximately 60% as singletons. V lost 3 bases and J lost 0, with 13 bases in between. The CDR3 consists of 16 residues. The V gene's germline CDR1 is SGHKS and CDR2 YYEKEE (reference sequence). As for this clonotype: The antigen is undetermined.

The origin of this receptor is a man younger than 35 in good health. Sample: blood. The chain has TRBV5-5 and TRBJ2-1, with unresolved D. CDR3 in DNA: TGTGCCAGCAGCTACGTCACGGTGAGCTCCTACAATGAGCAGTTCTTC. Translated, it gives CASSYVTVSSYNEQFF.